Sequencing of this TCR beta chain was carried out in a study of Graves' ophthalmopathy and Graves' hyperthyroidism. Amplified material comprised TCR beta CDR3 regions derived from RNA transcripts. RT-PCR was first run with HTBI primers, then multiplex PCR in a second round. Using its own MiXCR run on the multiplex PCR reads, TCRdb lists one record per CDR3 protein. This table holds about 740,000 distinct CDR3 sequences, roughly 40% found once. Trimming shortened V by 5 bases and J by 2 bases, and 18 bases separated the two germline ends. CDR3 length: 16 amino acids. Germline CDR1 and CDR2: SEHNR and FQNEAQ (reference sequence).

V and J are TRBV7-9 and TRBJ2-5; D might be TRBD2 (7 bases). The sequenced sample was peripheral blood. This clonotype was obtained from an adult man with Graves' ophthalmopathy. Here the CDR3 DNA reads TGTGCCAGCAGCCGTACAGGGTCCGGGGGGCAAGAGACCCAGTACTTC. This translates into CASSRTGSGGQETQYF. Together with reference TRBV7-9 and TRBJ2-5, the CDR3 gives the full variable domain: DTGVSQNPRHKITKRGQNVTFRCDPISEHNRLYWYRQTLGQGPEFLTYFQNEAQLEKSRLLSDRFSAERPKGSFSTLEIQRTEQGDSAMYLCASSRTGSGGQETQYFGPGTRLLVL.